This T cell receptor beta chain comes out of a study of blood T cell repertoires in COVID-19. At the level of the study: PBMCs, B-cell-depleted T cells, or T cells were the source of the cDNA or gDNA that made up the material.

V was shortened by 5 bases and J by 5 bases, with 9 bases between the two germline ends. This CDR3 is 13 amino acids long. From germline, CDR1 is SGHTA and CDR2 FQGTGA. In the study's own analysis: Estimated nucleated cell counts came from reference gene primer amplification. Sequencing was performed with immunoSEQ multiplex PCR; in TCRdb, only in-frame clones are kept and a portion is missing. V, J and clone size are taken as reported in that table, and D and trimming were inferred from the DNA itself. The sample records approximately 260,000 clones, about 90% being singletons. The sequencing input was PBMCs or T cells enriched from blood (not recorded which). This receptor was obtained from a woman between 18 and 29 years old who had recovered from COVID-19. The gene calls are TRBV7-3 and TRBJ2-2, with D hard to call. The CDR3, as DNA: TGTGCCAGCAGCCTAGGCAATACCGGGGAGCTGTTTTTT. Translation gives CASSLGNTGELFF.